One and the same sample provided the 21 T cell receptor beta chains below, sequenced in a study of a mutant IDH1 vaccine in newly diagnosed glioma. Antigens for these TCRs are unknown. Time point denoted: week 47, end of study. The content of each vaccine dose was 300 ug of mutant IDH1 20-mer peptide, and topical imiquimod accompanied it. Using immunoSEQ multiplex PCR, the repertoire was profiled, and TCRdb retains in-frame clones only, with some absent. The repertoire holds tens of thousands of clones, with 84% as singletons. The sample consisted of PBMCs, taken from a glioma patient whose treatment included an IDH1 peptide vaccine. The receptors derive from a man aged 35-49 years with glioma.

A single count supports this clone. The chain uses TRBV15 and TRBJ2-7; D is possibly TRBD1 (6 bases). The CDR3 extends over 15 amino acids. Trimming left V 2 bases short and J 1 base short, with 12 bases between. In germline, CDR1 is LNHNV, CDR2 YYDKDF (reference sequence). In nucleotides, the CDR3 is TGTGCCACCAGCAGACCTGAACAGGGATCCTACGAGCAGTACTTC. Translation gives CATSRPEQGSYEQYF.

The CDR3 is CASSALAGGDGELFF. As DNA, the CDR3 is TGCGCCAGCAGCGCCCTAGCGGGAGGGGACGGGGAGCTGTTTTTT. This chain joins TRBV5-1 and TRBJ2-2; 12 nucleotides align to TRBD2. The CDR3 is made up of 15 amino acids. V lost 4 bases and J lost 7; bases outside the gene matches: 5. CDR1 is SGHRS, CDR2 YFSETQ, per germline.

CDR3 coding DNA: TGCGCCAGCAGCTGGGTGGGGGGACAAGAGACCCAGTACTTC. Translating it yields CASSWVGGQETQYF. This rearrangement joins TRBV5-1 to TRBJ2-5; a possible D gene is TRBD2 (6 bases). Trimming left V 3 bases short and J 2 bases short, with 11 bases between. The CDR3 extends over 14 amino acids. CDR1 is SGHRS and CDR2 is YFSETQ in the germline V gene. The whole variable domain, remainder taken from reference TRBV5-1 and TRBJ2-5, is KAGVTQTPRYLIKTRGQQVTLSCSPISGHRSVSWYQQTPGQGLQFLFEYFSETQRNKGNFPGRFSGRQFSNSRSEMNVSTLELGDSALYLCASSWVGGQETQYFGPGTRLLVL.

The J gene is TRBJ2-3, the V gene TRBV29-1; unclear D gene. Between the trimmed V and J ends, which lost 7 bases and 2 bases, there was a span of 10 bases. Germline V gives CDR1 SQVTM, CDR2 ANQGSEA. The CDR3 consists of 12 residues. CDR3 region: CSADTFTDTQYF. CDR3 sequence (DNA): TGCAGCGCTGATACCTTCACAGATACGCAGTATTTT.

J is TRBJ2-7 and V is TRBV27, with D hard to call. Trimming took 3 bases from V and 7 from J, leaving 10 bases between them. The CDR3 is 12 amino acids. Germline V gene lookup returns CDR1 MNHEY and CDR2 SMNVEV (reference sequence). For the CDR3, the DNA is TGTGCCAGCAGTTTCCAGAATCGAGAGCAGTACTTC. Amino acid sequence: CASSFQNREQYF.

The gene calls are TRBV6-6 and TRBJ1-5, with a tentative D call TRBD1 (6 bases). CDR1 and CDR2 from the germline V gene are MNHNY and SVGAGI (reference sequence). Trimming removed 6 bases at V and 2 bases at J, with 11 bases between. This CDR3 is 14 amino acids long. The CDR3: CASSLQGRNQPQHF. The CDR3 region has the DNA TGTGCCAGCAGCCTTCAGGGGCGCAATCAGCCCCAGCATTTT.

The J gene is TRBJ2-3, the V gene TRBV6-4, with D perhaps matching TRBD1 (5 bases). V was pared by 2 bases and J by 5 bases, with 14 bases between. This CDR3 is 15 amino acids long. Germline V gene sequence: CDR1 MRHNA, CDR2 SNTAGT. DNA of the CDR3: TGTGCCAGCAGTGACACCCAGGGTGGTGGAGATACGCAGTATTTT. Translation: CASSDTQGGGDTQYF.

The chain couples TRBV19 to TRBJ2-3; no firm D call. Germline values: CDR1 LNHDA, CDR2 SQIVND (reference sequence). Trimming pared 4 bases from V and 4 bases from J, leaving 9 bases between. The CDR3 sequence is 13 residues long. The CDR3 spells CASSTRRADTQYF. CDR3 nucleotide sequence: TGTGCCAGTAGTACAAGAAGGGCAGATACGCAGTATTTT.

V is TRBV27 and J is TRBJ2-7; D gene uncertain. Germline V lookup: CDR1 MNHEY, CDR2 SMNVEV (reference sequence). V gave up 4 bases and J gave up 5 bases, with 18 bases separating them. The CDR3 totals 15 residues. CDR3 sequence reads: CASSSMPTFRHEQYF. Written as DNA, the CDR3 is TGTGCCAGCAGTTCGATGCCGACCTTTAGGCACGAGCAGTACTTC.

The chain is built from TRBV7-9 and TRBJ2-2; no clear D gene. The length of the CDR3 is 14 residues. Germline values: CDR1 SEHNR, CDR2 FQNEAQ (reference sequence). Trimming shortened V by 5 bases and J by 0 bases, and 7 bases separated the two germline ends. Written as DNA, the CDR3 is TGTGCCAGCAGCATGGGGACGAACACCGGGGAGCTGTTTTTT. Translation: CASSMGTNTGELFF.

This clone was seen once. The chain recombines TRBV27 with TRBJ2-7; D is undetermined. The CDR3 runs 13 residues. Germline lookup yields CDR1 MNHEY and CDR2 SMNVEV (reference sequence). Deletions cut 6 bases from V and 5 bases from J, with 14 bases between. The DNA for the CDR3 is TGTGCCAGCAGGCTATCAGATTCTAACGAGCAGTACTTC. It is translated as CASRLSDSNEQYF.

This clone was observed a handful of times. The chain couples TRBV7-9 to TRBJ2-5; D is unresolved. This CDR3 contains 13 residues. CDR1 SEHNR and CDR2 FQNEAQ come from the germline V gene (reference sequence). V lost 3 bases and J lost 0, with 5 bases in between. CDR3 bases: TGTGCCAGCAGCTTGGCGTACCAAGAGACCCAGTACTTC. Translated: CASSLAYQETQYF.

The chain joins TRBV7-2 to TRBJ2-3; no clear D. V was clipped by 5 bases and J by 6 bases, with 9 bases between them. There are 12 residues in the CDR3. Germline CDR1 is SGHTA and CDR2 is FQGNSA. CDR3 sequence: CASSPYGDTQYF. CDR3 bases: TGTGCCAGCAGCCCTTACGGGGATACGCAGTATTTT.

The table lists this clone with a few counts. The chain couples TRBV5-1 to TRBJ2-7, with a possible D match to TRBD1 (5 bases). The V end lost 0 bases, the J end lost 6 bases, and 16 bases lay between the germline ends. Germline CDR1 and CDR2: SGHRS and YFSETQ. This CDR3 is 15 amino acids long. The CDR3 loop is CASSLGGSMVIEQYF. The CDR3 DNA reads TGCGCCAGCAGCTTGGGGGGCAGCATGGTCATCGAGCAGTACTTC.

This chain uses TRBV5-1 with TRBJ2-7; 12 bases map to TRBD2. With V trimmed by 1 base and J by 7 bases, 12 bases remained unmatched. From germline, CDR1 is SGHRS and CDR2 YFSETQ. The CDR3 length is 17 residues. The CDR3 DNA is TGCGCCAGCAGCTTGAGGACTAGCGGGACCCCAGAAGGAGAGCAGTACTTC. The encoded protein is CASSLRTSGTPEGEQYF.

This chain uses TRBV4-1 with TRBJ2-3; no firm D call. CDR1 is MGHRA, CDR2 YSYEKL, per germline. V lost 2 bases, J lost 5 bases, and 11 bases lay in between. This CDR3 spans 14 amino acids. The CDR3 DNA follows: TGCGCCAGCAGCCAAAGGGTGAAGGGAGATACGCAGTATTTT. Its translation is CASSQRVKGDTQYF.

The rearrangement uses TRBV6-1 and TRBJ1-2; 7 positions agree with TRBD1. The CDR3 has 14 residues. The V gene's germline CDR1 is MNHNS and CDR2 SASEGT. The ends lost 4 bases at V and 3 bases at J; junction bases unmatched: 5. This chain's CDR3 is CASSGRGRDYGYTF. In nucleotides, the CDR3 is TGTGCCAGCAGTGGTAGGGGGCGAGACTATGGCTACACCTTC.

The chain uses TRBV5-1 and TRBJ2-7; TRBD1 agrees at 12 bases. CDR1 and CDR2 (germline): SGHRS, YFSETQ. The trim removed 2 bases at V and 7 bases at J, leaving 10 bases unmatched. The CDR3 runs 16 residues. The CDR3 loop is CASSFRVGQGAGEQYF. For the CDR3, the DNA is TGCGCCAGCAGCTTTAGGGTGGGACAGGGGGCAGGAGAGCAGTACTTC.

This sequence joins TRBV4-2 and TRBJ2-3; D perhaps matches TRBD1 (7 bases). The CDR3 totals 15 residues. Trimming shortened V by 4 bases and J by 4 bases, and 15 bases separated the two germline ends. Germline V gene lookup returns CDR1 LGHNA and CDR2 YNFKEQ. In DNA, the CDR3 is TGTGCCAGCAGCCGCGGGTCAGGGGGGCCAGATACGCAGTATTTT. Its translation is CASSRGSGGPDTQYF.

The chain joins TRBV9 to TRBJ1-2, with D maybe TRBD1 (5 bases). CDR3 length: 11 residues. The germline gives CDR1 SGDLS, CDR2 YYNGEE. The ends were cut back, 7 bases at V and 3 bases at J, with 7 bases in the middle. The CDR3 DNA sequence: TGTGCCAGCTGCAGGGACTATGGCTACACCTTC. Translation gives CASCRDYGYTF.

The chain is built from TRBV27 and TRBJ1-5; the D gene is possibly TRBD1 (6 bases). Trimming cost V 4 bases and J 3 bases, with 19 bases left between them. Germline V gives CDR1 MNHEY, CDR2 SMNVEV (reference sequence). The CDR3 sequence is 17 residues long. Here the CDR3 DNA reads TGTGCCAGCAGTTCAGTTATGATCAGGGGCTCCAATCAGCCCCAGCATTTT. Translation gives CASSSVMIRGSNQPQHF.